The next 11 T cell receptor beta chains were all read from a single sample in a study of blood T cell repertoires in COVID-19. Method: immunoSEQ multiplex PCR; TCRdb's copy keeps in-frame clones and lacks some. Among fewer than 250,000 clones listed, around 90% were seen once. The sample was PBMCs or T cells enriched from blood (not recorded which). These receptor sequences come from a woman aged 25 to 39 with acute COVID-19.

The genes are TRBV2 and TRBJ1-2; 7 bases match TRBD1. This CDR3 region has 14 residues. V shed 2 bases and J 2 bases; nucleotides not matched to a gene: 2. The germline V gene encodes CDR1 SNHLY and CDR2 FYNNEI. CDR3 region: CASSERQGNYGYTF. The CDR3 DNA reads TGTGCCAGCAGTGAACGACAGGGAAACTATGGCTACACCTTC.

The chain employs TRBV25-1 and TRBJ2-7; 8 nucleotides agree with TRBD2. This CDR3 region has 15 residues. CDR1 is MGHDK and CDR2 is SYGVNS in the germline V gene. With 4 bases clipped from V and 3 bases from J, the junction kept 8 bases outside the gene matches. CDR3 loop: CASSARRGASYEQYF. For the CDR3, the DNA is TGTGCCAGCAGTGCTAGGCGGGGGGCTAGCTACGAGCAGTACTTC.

This clone has only one observation. The chain has TRBV12-1 and TRBJ1-5; the table gives TRBD1 as D, unverified against the DNA. TRBV12-1 is marked as a pseudogene. The CDR3 length is 19 residues. CDR3 DNA: TGTGCCAGCAGCCTCCGTCTGTGGACAGGGAGAATTTACAATCAGCCCCAGCATTTT. Translation gives CASSLRLWTGRIYNQPQHF.

This clone was picked up a small number of times. The rearrangement uses TRBV2 and TRBJ1-2, with D maybe TRBD1 (6 bases). The V end was cut by 6 bases, the J end by 5 bases, with 10 bases between. Germline loops: CDR1 SNHLY, CDR2 FYNNEI. This CDR3 contains 12 residues. CDR3 nucleotide sequence: TGTGCCAGCAGCCACAGGGAATATGGCTACACCTTC. Its protein is CASSHREYGYTF.

This clone has at least ten counts. V and J are TRBV3-1 (or the pseudogene TRBV3-2) and TRBJ1-4; D gene uncertain. This CDR3 has 15 residues. Germline V gene data show CDR1 as LGHDT and CDR2 as YNNKEL (reference sequence). V was clipped by 0 bases and J by 4 bases, with 9 bases between them. The CDR3, as DNA: TGTGCCAGCAGCCAAGACTACAGTAGTAATGAAAAACTGTTTTTT. Translating gives CASSQDYSSNEKLFF.

The chain combines TRBV4-3 with TRBJ1-1; the match to TRBD1 covers 8 bases. The germline gives CDR1 LGHNA, CDR2 YSLEER. The CDR3 sequence is 17 residues long. J was trimmed by 1 base and V by 0 bases; bases with no gene match: 7. The CDR3, as DNA: TGCGCCAGCAGCCAAGATGCAGGGGGCGGATCGAACACTGAAGCTTTCTTT. Its protein is CASSQDAGGGSNTEAFF.

The rearrangement joins TRBV13 to TRBJ2-3; D may be TRBD1 (5 bases). This CDR3 has 14 residues. Germline lookup yields CDR1 PRHDT and CDR2 FYEKMQ (reference sequence). Trimming took 7 bases from V and 7 from J, leaving 18 bases between them. As DNA, the CDR3 is TGTGCCAGCACCCAGGGTCGGACCCCTTATACGCAGTATTTT. Translation: CASTQGRTPYTQYF.

The genes are TRBV19 and TRBJ1-1; 10 nucleotides agree with TRBD1. The CDR3 is 19 amino acids. J gave up 6 bases and V 3 bases, and 19 bases lay outside the gene matches. Per the germline V gene, CDR1 is LNHDA and CDR2 is SQIVND (reference sequence). The CDR3 is CASSITRGQGLKGVAEAFF. The CDR3, as DNA: TGTGCCAGTAGTATTACGAGGGGACAGGGGTTAAAAGGGGTCGCTGAAGCTTTCTTT.

The V gene is TRBV6-5, the J gene TRBJ2-5; maybe TRBD1 (5 bases). The germline CDR1 and CDR2 sequences are MNHEY and SVGAGI. Trimming shortened V by 6 bases and J by 5 bases, and 10 bases separated the two germline ends. The CDR3 extends over 12 amino acids. The CDR3 DNA reads TGTGCCAGCAGACGACAGTACGAGACCCAGTACTTC. Protein sequence: CASRRQYETQYF.

The chain joins TRBV30 to TRBJ2-7; 10 nucleotides match TRBD2. The germline CDR1 and CDR2 sequences are GTSNPN and SVGIG (reference sequence). Trimming cost V 5 bases and J 2 bases; bases outside gene matches: 9. There are 15 residues in the CDR3. CDR3 DNA: TGTGCCTGGGATTACACTAGCGGGACAACCTACGAGCAGTACTTC. Translating it yields CAWDYTSGTTYEQYF.

The chain joins TRBV25-1 to TRBJ1-2, with D perhaps TRBD1 (6 bases). Germline CDR1 and CDR2: MGHDK and SYGVNS. This CDR3 has 14 amino acids. Deletions cut 4 bases from V and 5 bases from J, with 14 bases between. The CDR3, as DNA: TGTGCCAGCAGTGCGGCTGGGGGCATGTATGGCTACACCTTC. Amino acid sequence: CASSAAGGMYGYTF.